Below, 10 T cell receptor beta chains from the same sample are listed, as sequenced in a study of OX40 agonist ivuxolimab in advanced cancers. Some clones are missing from TCRdb's copy, which holds only in-frame ones; the method was immunoSEQ multiplex PCR. This sample carries tens of thousands of clones, over 75% of them seen once, and the ten largest clones take 0.25% to 0.3%. Sequences were derived from CD4+ or CD8+ T cells sorted from blood, sampled in a trial of the OX40 agonist ivuxolimab. These receptors were collected from an adult with an advanced solid tumor such as melanoma, head and neck, liver or kidney cancer.

The chain uses TRBV6-5 and TRBJ1-3, with no clear D. Germline CDR1 MNHEY, CDR2 SVGAGI. This CDR3 has 14 residues. V lost 3 bases to trimming and J lost 4 bases, with 10 bases between them. The CDR3 spells CASSYSLSGNTIYF. CDR3 nucleotides: TGTGCCAGCAGTTATAGCTTATCGGGAAACACCATATATTTT.

J is TRBJ2-7 and V is TRBV13; 10 bases are shared with TRBD1. The ends lost 5 bases at V and 4 bases at J; junction bases unmatched: 5. This CDR3 has 14 residues. From germline, CDR1 is PRHDT and CDR2 FYEKMQ (reference sequence). For the CDR3, the DNA is TGTGCCAGCAGCCAGGGGACAGGGGCGTACGAGCAGTACTTC. It specifies CASSQGTGAYEQYF.

This clone was detected once. The chain uses TRBV2 and TRBJ2-5; 9 bases are shared with TRBD1. Germline V gene lookup returns CDR1 SNHLY and CDR2 FYNNEI. The CDR3 extends over 14 amino acids. With 7 bases clipped from V and 5 bases from J, the junction kept 8 bases outside the gene matches. The CDR3: CASKRQGGGETQYF. The CDR3 DNA sequence: TGTGCCAGCAAAAGACAGGGGGGCGGTGAGACCCAGTACTTC.

The chain has TRBV4-2 and TRBJ1-2, with 9 bases that match TRBD1. The germline gives CDR1 LGHNA, CDR2 YNFKEQ. The CDR3 has 14 residues. V lost 3 bases and J lost 6; bases outside the gene matches: 5. The CDR3 is CASSQGTGLDGYTF. Written as DNA, the CDR3 is TGTGCCAGCAGCCAGGGGACAGGGCTCGATGGCTACACCTTC.

The chain carries TRBV10-3 and TRBJ1-2; 9 bases are a match to TRBD1. The CDR3 has 13 residues. Losses at the gene ends were 0 bases for V and 14 bases for J; bases not matched to a gene: 7. Germline lookup yields CDR1 ENHRY and CDR2 SYGVKD. Written as DNA, the CDR3 is TGTGCCATCAGTGAGTCGACCGGGACAGGGATAACCTTC. This codes for CAISESTGTGITF.

V usage is TRBV28 and J usage is TRBJ2-2, with 11 bases aligning to TRBD2. The CDR3 spans 16 residues. The trim removed 3 bases at V and 5 bases at J, leaving 5 bases unmatched. From germline, CDR1 is MDHEN and CDR2 SYDVKM. CDR3 in amino acids: CASSLSASGRTGELFF. The CDR3 DNA follows: TGTGCCAGCAGTTTGAGTGCTAGCGGGAGGACCGGGGAGCTGTTTTTT.

In this sample, this clone turned up once. CDR3 DNA: TGTGCCAGCAGCTGGGGGGGGGTACAGAACACTGAAGCTTTCTTT. Translating gives CASSWGGVQNTEAFF. The chain has TRBV5-4 and TRBJ1-1, with D perhaps matching TRBD1 (5 bases). Trimming left V 3 bases short and J 1 base short, with 13 bases between. Germline CDR1 is SGHNT and CDR2 is YYREEE (reference sequence). The CDR3 loop spans 15 amino acids.

This chain joins TRBV4-2 and TRBJ2-1; possibly TRBD1 for D (5 bases). The CDR3 contains 13 residues. CDR1 LGHNA and CDR2 YNFKEQ come from the germline V gene. V was shortened by 4 bases and J by 7 bases, with 11 bases between the two germline ends. Written as DNA, the CDR3 is TGTGCCAGCAGCCGCGAAGACAGTAATGAGCAGTTCTTC. The encoded protein is CASSREDSNEQFF.

V is TRBV4-1 and J is TRBJ2-2; D is perhaps TRBD2 (6 bases). Looked up from germline, CDR1 is MGHRA and CDR2 is YSYEKL. The CDR3 covers 15 residues. V lost 1 base and J lost 5, with 11 bases in between. This CDR3 is CASSQGLVGTGELFF. CDR3 DNA: TGCGCCAGCAGCCAAGGACTAGTAGGAACCGGGGAGCTGTTTTTT.

This clone was counted a single time. The rearrangement links TRBV4-1 to TRBJ2-1; the D gene is possibly TRBD1 (6 bases). The ends were cut back, 1 base at V and 9 bases at J, with 13 bases in the middle. The length of the CDR3 is 14 residues. From germline, CDR1 is MGHRA and CDR2 YSYEKL. The CDR3 DNA reads as TGCGCCAGCAGCCAAGTAGGTCAGGGGATTGAGCAGTTCTTC. It translates to CASSQVGQGIEQFF.